The sequence of this T cell receptor beta chain was determined in a study of blood T cell repertoires in COVID-19. Study-level information: Whether acute or convalescent, the COVID-19 samples came from the United States, Italy and Spain. The cDNA or gDNA used as material had been derived from T cells, B-cell-depleted T cells, or PBMCs.

Authors' methods: Quantification of nucleated cells was approximated via reference gene primer amplification. Produced via immunoSEQ multiplex PCR; TCRdb's table is partial and in-frame only. V, J and clone size are taken as reported in that table, and D and trimming were inferred from the DNA itself. The data contain 90,000 to 130,000 clones, around four fifths of them seen just once; the ten biggest clones take up approximately 0.76%. Germline loops: CDR1 SGHRS, CDR2 YFSETQ. CDR3 length equals 15 residues. V was pared by 5 bases and J by 4 bases, with 10 bases of the junction left unmatched. The material sequenced was peripheral blood. The TCR was taken from a woman in her 70s with acute or convalescent COVID-19. The rearrangement links TRBV5-1 to TRBJ2-7; TRBD1 agrees at 9 bases. CDR3 in amino acids: CASRHLRDRVYEQYF. The CDR3 coding sequence is TGCGCCAGCAGGCACCTCCGGGACAGGGTTTACGAGCAGTACTTC. The whole variable domain, remainder taken from reference TRBV5-1 and TRBJ2-7, is KAGVTQTPRYLIKTRGQQVTLSCSPISGHRSVSWYQQTPGQGLQFLFEYFSETQRNKGNFPGRFSGRQFSNSRSEMNVSTLELGDSALYLCASRHLRDRVYEQYFGPGTRLTVT.